This T cell receptor beta chain was captured in a study of cytomegalovirus exposure and HLA in healthy donors. Study background: In terms of ancestry, the Caucasian-associated cluster contained around four fifths of the 300 to 400 genotyped donors. Whole-study findings and limits: There were several of the most significant clusters that appeared linked to common viral pathogens in a later analysis. Productive status was seen about 87% or about 30% of the time for most TCR beta V segments in an earlier analysis.

The primer mix had 60 Vbeta and 13 Jbeta primers. Some clones are missing from TCRdb's copy, which holds only in-frame ones; the method was immunoSEQ multiplex PCR. The sample has 140,000 to 150,000 clones, roughly 78% seen once. The CDR3 covers 18 residues. The germline V gene has CDR1 SGHAT and CDR2 FQNNGV. V was clipped by 5 bases and J by 5 bases, with 27 bases between them. Regarding this clone: Its antigen is as yet unknown.

The TCR originated in a female donor in good health and CMV-seronegative. The rearrangement uses TRBV11-2 and TRBJ2-5; TRBD2 might be the D (6 bases). Sequencing input: PBMCs. In DNA form, the CDR3 reads TGTGCCAGCAGCCCAAGTAGGTTACCGGGCCAACGGGGGGAGACCCAGTACTTC. As protein: CASSPSRLPGQRGETQYF.